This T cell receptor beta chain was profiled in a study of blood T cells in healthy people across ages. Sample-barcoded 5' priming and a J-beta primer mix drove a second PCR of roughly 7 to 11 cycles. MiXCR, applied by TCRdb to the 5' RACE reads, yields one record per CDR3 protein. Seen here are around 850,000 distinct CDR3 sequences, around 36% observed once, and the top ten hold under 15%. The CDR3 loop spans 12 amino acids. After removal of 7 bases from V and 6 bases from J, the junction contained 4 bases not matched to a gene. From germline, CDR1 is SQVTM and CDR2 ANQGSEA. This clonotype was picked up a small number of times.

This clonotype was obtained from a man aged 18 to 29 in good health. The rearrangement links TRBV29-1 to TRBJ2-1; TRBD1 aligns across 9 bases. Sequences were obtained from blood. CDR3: CSAGQGTNEQFF. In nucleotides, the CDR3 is TGCAGCGCCGGACAGGGGACCAATGAGCAGTTCTTC.